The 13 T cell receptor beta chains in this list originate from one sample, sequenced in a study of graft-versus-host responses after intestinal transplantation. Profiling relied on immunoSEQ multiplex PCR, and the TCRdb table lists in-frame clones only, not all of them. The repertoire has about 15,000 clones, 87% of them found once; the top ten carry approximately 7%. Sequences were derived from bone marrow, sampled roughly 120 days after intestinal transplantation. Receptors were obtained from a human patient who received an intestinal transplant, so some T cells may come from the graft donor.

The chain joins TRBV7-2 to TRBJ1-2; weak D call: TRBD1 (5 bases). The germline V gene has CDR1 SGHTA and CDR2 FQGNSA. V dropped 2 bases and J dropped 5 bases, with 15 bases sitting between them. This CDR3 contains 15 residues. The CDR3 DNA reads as TGTGCCAGCAGCTTAAACAGGTGGAGGGCTTATGGCTACACCTTC. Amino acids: CASSLNRWRAYGYTF.

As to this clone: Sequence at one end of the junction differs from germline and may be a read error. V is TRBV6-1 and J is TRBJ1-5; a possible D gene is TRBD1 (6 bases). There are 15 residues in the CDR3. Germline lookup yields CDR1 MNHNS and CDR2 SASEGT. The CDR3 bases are TGTGCCAGCAGTGACTGGGGGGGCCGCGGTCAGCCCCGGCATTTT. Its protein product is CASSDWGGRGQPRHF.

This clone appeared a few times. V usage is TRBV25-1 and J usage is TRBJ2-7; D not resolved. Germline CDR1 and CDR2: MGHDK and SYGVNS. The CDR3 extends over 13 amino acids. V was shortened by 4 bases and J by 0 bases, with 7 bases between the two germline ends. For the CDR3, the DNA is TGTGCCAGCAGTGCGGACGGCTCCTACGAGCAGTACTTC. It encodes CASSADGSYEQYF.

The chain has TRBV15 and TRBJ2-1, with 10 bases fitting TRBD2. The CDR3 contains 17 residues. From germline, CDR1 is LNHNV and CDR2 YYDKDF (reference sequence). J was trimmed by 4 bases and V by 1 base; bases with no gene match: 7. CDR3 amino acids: CATSRGDGTSEYNEQFF. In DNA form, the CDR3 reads TGTGCCACCAGCAGAGGCGACGGGACTAGCGAATACAATGAGCAGTTCTTC.

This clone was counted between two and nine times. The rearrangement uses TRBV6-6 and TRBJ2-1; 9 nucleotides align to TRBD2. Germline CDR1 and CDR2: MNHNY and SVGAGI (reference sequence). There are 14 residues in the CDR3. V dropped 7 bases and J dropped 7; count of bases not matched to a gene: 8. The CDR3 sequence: CASTSGGLRNEQFF. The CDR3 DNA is TGTGCCAGCACAAGCGGGGGGTTGAGGAATGAGCAGTTCTTC.

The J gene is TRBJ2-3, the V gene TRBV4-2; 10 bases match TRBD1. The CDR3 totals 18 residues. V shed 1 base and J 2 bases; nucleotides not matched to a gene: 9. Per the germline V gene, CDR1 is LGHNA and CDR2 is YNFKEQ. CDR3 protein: CASSQAPTGGTNTDTQYF. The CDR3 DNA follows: TGTGCCAGCAGCCAAGCCCCGACAGGGGGCACGAACACAGATACGCAGTATTTT.

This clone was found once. The CDR3 loop reads CASSLSSGQVTYEQYF. In DNA, the CDR3 is TGTGCCAGCAGTTTGTCCTCGGGACAGGTTACCTACGAGCAGTACTTC. The rearrangement joins TRBV27 to TRBJ2-7; TRBD1 matches at 8 bases. The J segment lost 2 bases and the V segment lost 3 bases, leaving 9 bases of the junction unmatched. Germline V lookup: CDR1 MNHEY, CDR2 SMNVEV (reference sequence). This CDR3 is built from 16 residues.

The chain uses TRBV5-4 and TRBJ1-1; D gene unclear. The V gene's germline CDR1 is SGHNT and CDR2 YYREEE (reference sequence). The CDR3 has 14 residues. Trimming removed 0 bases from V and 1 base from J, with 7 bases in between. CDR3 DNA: TGTGCCAGCAGCTTGGGGGAGGGGAACACTGAAGCTTTCTTT. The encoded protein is CASSLGEGNTEAFF.

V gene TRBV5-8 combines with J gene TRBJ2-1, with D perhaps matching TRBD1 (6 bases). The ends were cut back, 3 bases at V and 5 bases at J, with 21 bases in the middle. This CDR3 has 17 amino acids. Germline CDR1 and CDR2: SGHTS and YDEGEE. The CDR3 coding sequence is TGTGCCAGCAGCTCGCGGGTAACAGGGTTTCGGGACAATGAGCAGTTCTTC. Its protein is CASSSRVTGFRDNEQFF.

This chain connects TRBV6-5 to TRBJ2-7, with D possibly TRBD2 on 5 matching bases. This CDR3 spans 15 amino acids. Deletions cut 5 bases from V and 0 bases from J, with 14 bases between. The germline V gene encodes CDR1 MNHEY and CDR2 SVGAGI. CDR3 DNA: TGTGCCAGCAGTCACCGACTACCCTTCTCCTACGAGCAGTACTTC. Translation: CASSHRLPFSYEQYF.

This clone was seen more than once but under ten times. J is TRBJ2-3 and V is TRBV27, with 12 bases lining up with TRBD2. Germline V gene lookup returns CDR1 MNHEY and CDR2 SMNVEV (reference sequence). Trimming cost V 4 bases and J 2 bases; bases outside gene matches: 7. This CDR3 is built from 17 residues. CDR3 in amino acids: CASSSLLAGGHTDTQYF. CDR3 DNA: TGTGCCAGCAGTTCCTTACTAGCGGGAGGTCACACAGATACGCAGTATTTT.

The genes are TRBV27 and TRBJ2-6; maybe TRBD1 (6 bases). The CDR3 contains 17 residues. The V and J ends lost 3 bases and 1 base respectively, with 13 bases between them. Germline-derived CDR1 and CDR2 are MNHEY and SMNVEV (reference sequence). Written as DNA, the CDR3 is TGTGCCAGCAGTTTGGGCAGGGGCCAGTCTGGGGCCAACGTCCTGACTTTC. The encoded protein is CASSLGRGQSGANVLTF. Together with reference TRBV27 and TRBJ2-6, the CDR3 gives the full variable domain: EAQVTQNPRYLITVTGKKLTVTCSQNMNHEYMSWYRQDPGLGLRQIYYSMNVEVTDKGDVPEGYKVSRKEKRNFPLILESPSPNQTSLYFCASSLGRGQSGANVLTFGAGSRLTVL.

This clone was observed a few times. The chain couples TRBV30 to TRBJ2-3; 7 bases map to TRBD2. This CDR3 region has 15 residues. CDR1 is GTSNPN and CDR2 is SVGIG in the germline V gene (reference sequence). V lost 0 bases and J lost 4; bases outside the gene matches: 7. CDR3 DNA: TGTGCCTGGAGTGTAGGAGGCGGGAGCCCAGATACGCAGTATTTT. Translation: CAWSVGGGSPDTQYF.